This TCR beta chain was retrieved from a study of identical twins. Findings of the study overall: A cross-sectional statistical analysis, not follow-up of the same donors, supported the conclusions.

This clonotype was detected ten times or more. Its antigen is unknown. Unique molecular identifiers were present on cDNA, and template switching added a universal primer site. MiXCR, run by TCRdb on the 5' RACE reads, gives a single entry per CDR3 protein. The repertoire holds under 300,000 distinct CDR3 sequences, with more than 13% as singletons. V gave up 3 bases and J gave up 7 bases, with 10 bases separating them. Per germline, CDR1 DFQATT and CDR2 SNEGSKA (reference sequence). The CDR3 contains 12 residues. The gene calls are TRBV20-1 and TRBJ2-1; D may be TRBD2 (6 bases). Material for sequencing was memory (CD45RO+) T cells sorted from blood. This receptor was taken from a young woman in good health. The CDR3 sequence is CSAREGENEQFF. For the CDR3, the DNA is TGCAGTGCTAGGGAGGGAGAAAATGAGCAGTTCTTC.